The clone carrying this T cell receptor beta chain was seen many times. Its antigen is currently unknown. The CDR3 regions of TCR beta were amplified from RNA transcripts. The HTBI primer set drove a first-round RT-PCR of the TCR CDR3. TCRdb itself ran the multiplex PCR reads through MiXCR, one entry per CDR3 protein. The sample records about 500,000 distinct CDR3 sequences, about 15% being singletons. This sample was taken from a study of T cells in Graves' hyperthyroidism and ophthalmopathy. Study results and limitations: Classification by a 13 V-J model distinguished ophthalmopathy from stable hyperthyroidism.

The CDR3 consists of 13 residues. Germline values: CDR1 LGHDT, CDR2 YNNKEL (reference sequence). The V end lost 1 base, the J end lost 7 bases, and 5 bases lay between the germline ends. Sequencing was performed on blood. This chain links TRBV3-1 with TRBJ1-6, with D hard to call. This receptor was identified in a woman aged 25 to 39 with Graves' ophthalmopathy. CDR3 residues: CASSQGGNSPLHF. The CDR3 DNA sequence: TGTGCCAGCAGCCAAGGTGGGAATTCACCCCTCCACTTT.